This record looks at one TCR beta chain sequence and its context. Its target is not known. Isolated RNA was reverse transcribed into cDNA used as the sequencing template. Clones were sequenced by immunoSEQ multiplex PCR, and TCRdb holds only the in-frame ones, with some missing. The sample consists of some 170,000 clones, roughly 63% of them appearing once. Germline lookup yields CDR1 SQVTM and CDR2 ANQGSEA. The CDR3 is made up of 13 amino acids. The germline V and J ends were trimmed by 4 bases and 4 bases, with 13 bases remaining between them. The treatment: oral pan-JAK inhibitor, 5-10 mg twice daily. This sample stems from a study of CD8+ T cells in alopecia areata. About the research overall: Those treated were given oral tofacitinib at 5 to 10 mg twice daily. Whole-study results and caveats: In scalp and blood, many expanded lesional clones persisted during tofacitinib. Under tofacitinib, fewer expanded CD8+ clones appeared among the top 100 scalp clones.

The receptor was isolated from a human donor with alopecia areata. The chain couples TRBV29-1 to TRBJ1-1; D gene unclear. The input for sequencing was CD4+ T cells sorted from blood, taken at approximately week 60, from a patient treated with tofacitinib. The CDR3 protein is CSVGTLMGTEAFF. CDR3 in DNA: TGCAGCGTTGGAACACTCATGGGCACTGAAGCTTTCTTT. Full variable domain (missing parts from reference TRBV29-1 and TRBJ1-1): SAVISQKPSRDICQRGTSLTIQCQVDSQVTMMFWYRQQPGQSLTLIATANQGSEATYESGFVIDKFPISRPNLTFSTLTVSNMSPEDSSIYLCSVGTLMGTEAFFGQGTRLTVV.